The clone carrying this T cell receptor (beta chain) was counted a few times. Its cognate antigen is unknown. The data belong to a study of blood T cells in healthy people across ages. The use of a sample-barcoded 5' primer and a J-beta primer mix characterized a second PCR of about 7 to 12 cycles. Every molecule of cDNA carried a tag from a template-switch adaptor with 12 random nucleotides. One entry per CDR3 protein, called by TCRdb with MiXCR from the 5' RACE reads. The table shows some 800,000 distinct CDR3 sequences, with about 25% occurring only once. Findings and limits, study-wide: Shifts in expanded clonotypes may have been confounded by donor CMV status, which was unknown.

The germline V gene has CDR1 SEHNR and CDR2 FQNEAQ (reference sequence). The CDR3 totals 16 residues. V lost 5 bases and J lost 9; bases outside the gene matches: 11. This sample also appeared in a second study, on T cells of mothers and their children. This second study says: Detection yielded no persistent microchimeric T cell clones.

The receptor was derived from a boy aged 5-17 years in good health. Source material: blood. The chain employs TRBV7-9 and TRBJ2-1; the match to TRBD2 covers 12 bases. CDR3 sequence (DNA): TGTGCCAGCAGCCCCAGGACTAGCGGGATGGCGGGTGAGCAGTTCTTC. As protein: CASSPRTSGMAGEQFF.